Each of the 23 T cell receptor beta chains below was sequenced from the same sample in a study of patients and donors after allogeneic stem cell transplantation (dated by TCRdb to about 2020). Receptor libraries were prepared by RT-PCR. These reads were obtained on a NextSeq 550. Clones were called with MiXCR by TCRdb after fastp trimmed the public reads at Q25, and only in-frame beta chains were retained. Under each unique CDR3 protein, matching rows form one entry showing the most common genes and DNA. In all, the sample holds more than 850,000 distinct CDR3 sequences, and over 15% of those were seen once. 6% of the sample belongs to the ten largest clones. Sequences were obtained from blood, either unsorted or a sorted T cell fraction (not recorded which). Receptors originate from a human donor who was either an allogeneic HSCT recipient or a stem cell or donor lymphocyte infusion donor (not recorded which). It is not recorded whose cells these are; they may come from a transplant donor.

This clonotype occurred a few times. CDR3 sequence: CASSPPGQWKAFF. CDR3 coding DNA: TGTGCCAGCAGCCCCCCCGGACAGTGGAAAGCTTTCTTT. The chain employs TRBV6-1 and TRBJ1-1; the D gene is possibly TRBD1 (6 bases). In germline, CDR1 is MNHNS, CDR2 SASEGT. There are 13 residues in the CDR3. V lost 6 bases and J 9 bases, leaving 17 bases between the germline ends.

In its sample, this clonotype was seen a few times. The chain employs TRBV25-1 and TRBJ2-7; D could derive from TRBD1 or TRBD2 (5 bases each). The CDR3 sequence is 16 residues long. Germline CDR1 MGHDK, CDR2 SYGVNS. The ends were cut back, 5 bases at V and 1 base at J, with 18 bases in the middle. CDR3 protein: CASSPNEGTGSYEQYF. CDR3 coding DNA: TGTGCCAGCAGTCCCAATGAGGGGACGGGGTCCTACGAGCAGTACTTC.

There are many counts of this clonotype. J is TRBJ2-7 and V is TRBV12-3 or TRBV12-4; the D gene is possibly TRBD1 (5 bases). The CDR3 is 15 amino acids. V was clipped by 4 bases and J by 2 bases, with 15 bases between them. In nucleotides, the CDR3 is TGTGCCAGCAGTTCCCCTTGGGGCAGGGCCTACGAGCAGTACTTC. Translated: CASSSPWGRAYEQYF.

The chain employs TRBV5-1 and TRBJ2-1; 16 nucleotides match TRBD2. Germline V gives CDR1 SGHRS, CDR2 YFSETQ. V shed 2 bases and J 0 bases; nucleotides not matched to a gene: 11. The CDR3 runs 21 residues. CDR3 loop: CASSFALGTSGRARSYNEQFF. CDR3 bases: TGCGCCAGCAGCTTCGCCCTTGGGACTAGCGGGAGGGCCCGCTCCTACAATGAGCAGTTCTTC.

The chain recombines TRBV4-3 with TRBJ2-7; D may match TRBD1 or TRBD2 (5 bases each). This CDR3 has 14 residues. CDR1 LGHNA and CDR2 YSLEER come from the germline V gene. Trimming took off 4 bases at V and 5 bases at J, with 15 bases between the two ends. The CDR3 DNA reads as TGCGCCAGCAGCCGGTACGACGGGGACGACGAGCAGTACTTC. The encoded protein is CASSRYDGDDEQYF.

This rearrangement joins TRBV6-4 to TRBJ1-5, with D hard to call. Germline lookup yields CDR1 MRHNA and CDR2 SNTAGT. The CDR3 is 14 residues long. V was cut by 10 bases and J by 0 bases, with 13 bases left in between. The CDR3 loop reads CANGDWYSNQPQHF. CDR3 DNA: TGTGCCAACGGCGACTGGTATAGCAATCAGCCCCAGCATTTT.

This CDR3 reads CASSIGWVQGRGMNEQFF. CDR3 nucleotides: TGTGCCAGTAGTATAGGCTGGGTACAGGGACGGGGGATGAATGAGCAGTTCTTC. This rearrangement joins TRBV19 to TRBJ2-1, with D perhaps TRBD1 or TRBD2 (6 bases each). V was pared by 1 base and J by 7 bases, with 23 bases between. This CDR3 contains 18 residues. CDR1 is LNHDA, CDR2 SQIVND, per germline (reference sequence).

The chain uses TRBV7-9 and TRBJ2-7; 9 bases fit TRBD1. This CDR3 is 15 amino acids long. J gave up 4 bases and V 6 bases, and 10 bases lay outside the gene matches. The germline V gene has CDR1 SEHNR and CDR2 FQNEAQ (reference sequence). The CDR3, as DNA: TGTGCCAGCAGTCGTACCGGGACAGGGTTTTACGAGCAGTACTTC. Protein: CASSRTGTGFYEQYF.

This clonotype was counted only a few times. The V gene is TRBV6-5, the J gene TRBJ2-5, with 11 bases identical to TRBD1. The germline V gene has CDR1 MNHEY and CDR2 SVGAGI. Losses at the gene ends were 0 bases for V and 6 bases for J; bases not matched to a gene: 9. This CDR3 comprises 17 residues. This CDR3 is CASSYSKRTGGIKTQYF. CDR3 nucleotide sequence: TGTGCCAGCAGTTACTCGAAGCGGACAGGGGGCATTAAGACCCAGTACTTC.

The chain joins TRBV25-1 to TRBJ2-2; no reliable D call. The length of the CDR3 is 13 residues. The germline gives CDR1 MGHDK, CDR2 SYGVNS. The V end lost 2 bases, the J end lost 5 bases, and 6 bases lay between the germline ends. The DNA for the CDR3 is TGTGCCAGCAGTGAAATGTATACCGGGGAGCTGTTTTTT. This encodes CASSEMYTGELFF.

The chain combines TRBV5-1 with TRBJ1-2, with D possibly being TRBD1 (6 bases). Germline V gives CDR1 SGHRS, CDR2 YFSETQ. This CDR3 comprises 18 residues. The V gene lost 1 base and the J gene lost 3 bases, with 22 bases spanning the gap. CDR3 nucleotide sequence: TGCGCCAGCAGCTTGTGGCACAGGGATCCCTTTACTTACTATGGCTACACCTTC. This codes for CASSLWHRDPFTYYGYTF. The complete variable domain, with remaining parts taken from reference TRBV5-1 and TRBJ1-2, reads KAGVTQTPRYLIKTRGQQVTLSCSPISGHRSVSWYQQTPGQGLQFLFEYFSETQRNKGNFPGRFSGRQFSNSRSEMNVSTLELGDSALYLCASSLWHRDPFTYYGYTFGSGTRLTVV.

This clonotype was counted between two and nine times. The CDR3 here is CAIEQGENTGELFF. CDR3 nucleotide sequence: TGTGCCATCGAACAGGGGGAGAACACCGGGGAGCTGTTTTTT. This rearrangement joins TRBV18 to TRBJ2-2, with 8 bases fitting TRBD1. This CDR3 has 14 residues. Germline CDR1 and CDR2: KGHSH and LQKENI. J gave up 1 base and V 10 bases, and 5 bases lay outside the gene matches. Drawing the rest from reference TRBV18 and TRBJ2-2, the complete variable domain is NAGVMQNPRHLVRRRGQEARLRCSPMKGHSHVYWYRQLPEEGLKFMVYLQKENIIDESGMPKERFSAEFPKEGPSILRIQQVVRGDSAAYFCAIEQGENTGELFFGEGSRLTVL.

This clonotype was observed at least ten times. The V and J genes are TRBV9 and TRBJ2-7; D gene ambiguous. The CDR3 length is 13 residues. Germline V gene lookup returns CDR1 SGDLS and CDR2 YYNGEE. V lost 5 bases and J 0 bases, leaving 9 bases between the germline ends. CDR3 in amino acids: CASSVGGSYEQYF. CDR3 nucleotide sequence: TGTGCCAGCAGTGTGGGTGGCTCCTACGAGCAGTACTTC.

Only a few counts were recorded for this clonotype. The chain employs TRBV4-2 and TRBJ1-1; D is possibly TRBD1 (6 bases). The germline V gene has CDR1 LGHNA and CDR2 YNFKEQ. V dropped 4 bases and J dropped 1 base, with 16 bases sitting between them. CDR3 length: 16 amino acids. DNA of the CDR3: TGTGCCAGCAGCCCGGGCTCCGAGACAGGGAACACTGAAGCTTTCTTT. Residues: CASSPGSETGNTEAFF.

The rearrangement links TRBV11-3 to TRBJ1-1; D is unresolved. Germline lookup yields CDR1 SGHNT and CDR2 YENEEA. This CDR3 is built from 13 residues. V was clipped by 5 bases and J by 6 bases, with 13 bases between them. CDR3 bases: TGTGCCAGCAGCAACACCCCAGAAGCTGAAGCTTTCTTT. Translation: CASSNTPEAEAFF.

This clonotype turned up a few times. J is TRBJ2-3 and V is TRBV4-2, with 10 positions matching TRBD2. Losses at the gene ends were 1 base for V and 4 bases for J; bases not matched to a gene: 2. CDR3 length equals 15 residues. Germline-derived CDR1 and CDR2 are LGHNA and YNFKEQ. CDR3 amino acids: CASSQGTSGADTQYF. CDR3 nucleotide sequence: TGTGCCAGCAGCCAAGGGACTAGCGGCGCAGATACGCAGTATTTT.

This clonotype was counted many times. The gene calls are TRBV12-3 or TRBV12-4 and TRBJ1-5; D uncertain. The CDR3 totals 12 residues. V lost 4 bases and J lost 6, with 7 bases in between. The CDR3 bases are TGTGCCAGCAGTTCGGGGTTTCAGCCCCAGCATTTT. Translated: CASSSGFQPQHF.

The chain combines TRBV7-9 with TRBJ2-7, with no clear D. The CDR3 totals 13 residues. Germline V lookup: CDR1 SEHNR, CDR2 FQNEAQ (reference sequence). Trimming cost V 5 bases and J 2 bases, with 10 bases left between them. The CDR3 region has the DNA TGTGCCAGCAGCAATCAGAACCCCTACGAGCAGTACTTC. Translating gives CASSNQNPYEQYF.

This clonotype was detected many times. The genes are TRBV11-2 and TRBJ2-1; D gene uncertain. The germline V gene encodes CDR1 SGHAT and CDR2 FQNNGV. Trimming took off 5 bases at V and 10 bases at J, with 18 bases between the two ends. This CDR3 contains 14 residues. CDR3 loop: CASSPRFGRFEQFF. The DNA of the CDR3 is TGTGCCAGCAGCCCCCGATTTGGCAGATTCGAGCAGTTCTTC.

In this sample, this clonotype turned up a few times. CDR3: CAITPGGTEAFF. CDR3 DNA: TGTGCCATCACGCCGGGCGGCACTGAAGCTTTCTTT. The genes are TRBV10-3 and TRBJ1-1; no clear D. The germline V and J ends were trimmed by 7 bases and 4 bases, with 10 bases remaining between them. The V gene's germline CDR1 is ENHRY and CDR2 SYGVKD. The CDR3 covers 12 residues.

The chain recombines TRBV7-9 with TRBJ2-5, with a tentative D call TRBD2 (6 bases). The V end lost 4 bases, the J end lost 6 bases, and 15 bases lay between the germline ends. In germline, CDR1 is SEHNR, CDR2 FQNEAQ (reference sequence). This CDR3 has 14 residues. The CDR3 sequence is CASSWGLLRKTQYF. The CDR3 bases are TGTGCCAGCAGCTGGGGACTTTTACGAAAGACCCAGTACTTC.

This clonotype was detected only a few times. This chain joins TRBV12-3 or TRBV12-4 and TRBJ2-2; TRBD2 matches at 8 bases. The CDR3 contains 20 residues. After removal of 3 bases from V and 0 bases from J, the junction contained 15 bases not matched to a gene. The CDR3 reads CASSFRRGAVKFANTGELFF. The CDR3 nucleotides are TGTGCCAGCAGTTTTCGGCGGGGGGCCGTAAAATTCGCGAACACCGGGGAGCTGTTTTTT.

V usage is TRBV18 and J usage is TRBJ2-4; the D is unclear. Trimming stripped 2 bases from V and 3 bases from J, with 8 bases between. Germline V gene lookup returns CDR1 KGHSH and CDR2 LQKENI. The CDR3 is 14 residues long. CDR3 residues: CASSPGDGKNIQYF. CDR3 sequence (DNA): TGTGCCAGCTCACCAGGGGATGGCAAAAACATTCAGTACTTC.